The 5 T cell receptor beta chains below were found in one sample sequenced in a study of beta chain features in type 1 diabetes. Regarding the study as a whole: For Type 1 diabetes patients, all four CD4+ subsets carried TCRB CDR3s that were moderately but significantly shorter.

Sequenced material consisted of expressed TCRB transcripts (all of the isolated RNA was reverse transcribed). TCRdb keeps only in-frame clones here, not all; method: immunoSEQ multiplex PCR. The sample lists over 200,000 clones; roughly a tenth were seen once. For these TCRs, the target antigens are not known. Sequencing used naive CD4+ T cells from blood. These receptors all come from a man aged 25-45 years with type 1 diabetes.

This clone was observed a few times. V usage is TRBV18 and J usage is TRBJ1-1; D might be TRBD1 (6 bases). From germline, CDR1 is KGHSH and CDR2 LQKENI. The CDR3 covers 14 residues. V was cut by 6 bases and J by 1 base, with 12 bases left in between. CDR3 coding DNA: TGTGCCAGCTCGCGGACAGTTCCGAACACTGAAGCTTTCTTT. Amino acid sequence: CASSRTVPNTEAFF. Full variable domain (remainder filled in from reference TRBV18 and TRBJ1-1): NAGVMQNPRHLVRRRGQEARLRCSPMKGHSHVYWYRQLPEEGLKFMVYLQKENIIDESGMPKERFSAEFPKEGPSILRIQQVVRGDSAAYFCASSRTVPNTEAFFGQGTRLTVV.

The CDR3 loop reads CASSGGGVGADSPLHF. The CDR3 nucleotides are TGTGCCAGCAGCGGGGGAGGAGTAGGGGCCGATTCACCCCTCCACTTT. V and J are TRBV9 and TRBJ1-6, with a weak D call TRBD1 (5 bases). Germline V gives CDR1 SGDLS, CDR2 YYNGEE. V was pared by 3 bases and J by 8 bases, with 18 bases between. The CDR3 totals 16 residues. The full variable domain, completed using reference TRBV9 and TRBJ1-6, is DSGVTQTPKHLITATGQRVTLRCSPRSGDLSVYWYQQSLDQGLQFLIQYYNGEERAKGNILERFSAQQFPDLHSELNLSSLELGDSALYFCASSGGGVGADSPLHFGNGTRLTVT.

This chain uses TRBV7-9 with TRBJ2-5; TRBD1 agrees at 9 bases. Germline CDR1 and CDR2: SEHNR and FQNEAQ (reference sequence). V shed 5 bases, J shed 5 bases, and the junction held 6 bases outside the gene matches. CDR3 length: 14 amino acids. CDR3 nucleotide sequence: TGTGCCAGCAGCCCTACAGGGGGCAGGGAGACCCAGTACTTC. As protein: CASSPTGGRETQYF.

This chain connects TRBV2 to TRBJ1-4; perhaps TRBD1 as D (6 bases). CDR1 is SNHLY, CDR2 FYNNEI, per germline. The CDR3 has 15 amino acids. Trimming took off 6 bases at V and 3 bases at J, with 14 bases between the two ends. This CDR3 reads CASRGALPPNEKLFF. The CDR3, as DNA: TGTGCCAGCAGGGGGGCCCTTCCCCCTAATGAAAAACTGTTTTTT. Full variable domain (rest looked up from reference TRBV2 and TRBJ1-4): EPEVTQTPSHQVTQMGQEVILRCVPISNHLYFYWYRQILGQKVEFLVSFYNNEISEKSEIFDDQFSVERPDGSNFTLKIRSTKLEDSAMYFCASRGALPPNEKLFFGSGTQLSVL.

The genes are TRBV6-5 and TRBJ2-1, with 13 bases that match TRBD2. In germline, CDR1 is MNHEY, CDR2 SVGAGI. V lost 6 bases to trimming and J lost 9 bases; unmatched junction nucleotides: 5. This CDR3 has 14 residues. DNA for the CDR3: TGTGCCAGCAGACTAGCGGGGGGGCAACGTGAGCAGTTCTTC. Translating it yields CASRLAGGQREQFF.